The 13 T cell receptor beta chains below were found in one sample sequenced in a study of blood T cells in healthy people across ages. PCR was performed a second time for about 7 to 12 cycles using a sample-barcoded 5' primer and a J-beta primer mix. One entry per CDR3 protein results from TCRdb running MiXCR on the 5' RACE reads. Of around 1,800,000 distinct CDR3 sequences detected, around 40% appear once; the ten largest clones hold 20% to 25%. The source material was blood. These TCRs come from a human donor in good health.

In this sample, this clonotype turned up many times. CDR3 nucleotide sequence: TGCGCCAGCAGCTCCGGGACAGGGTTATACTATGGCTACACCTTC. Amino acid sequence: CASSSGTGLYYGYTF. This chain joins TRBV4-1 and TRBJ1-2, with 9 bases matching TRBD1. Germline CDR1 and CDR2: MGHRA and YSYEKL. The V gene end was trimmed by 5 bases and the J gene end by 3 bases; junction bases not matched to a gene: 7. CDR3 length equals 15 residues.

This chain joins TRBV12-3 or TRBV12-4 and TRBJ2-2; D gene ambiguous. The CDR3 sequence is 16 residues long. Trimming removed 0 bases at V and 0 bases at J, with 8 bases between. The CDR3 DNA sequence: TGTGCCAGCAGTTTAGCTTCAGGATCGAACACCGGGGAGCTGTTTTTT. It codes for CASSLASGSNTGELFF.

This clonotype was counted only a few times. The chain uses TRBV7-9 and TRBJ2-1, with 7 bases identical to TRBD2. Germline CDR1 SEHNR, CDR2 FQNEAQ (reference sequence). The CDR3 covers 14 residues. V dropped 1 base and J dropped 8; count of bases not matched to a gene: 5. The CDR3 is CASSLELAVDEQFF. The DNA of the CDR3 is TGTGCCAGCAGCTTAGAGCTAGCGGTGGATGAGCAGTTCTTC.

There are a few counts of this clonotype. The gene calls are TRBV5-1 and TRBJ2-1, with D perhaps TRBD1 (6 bases). The germline gives CDR1 SGHRS, CDR2 YFSETQ. V was shortened by 0 bases and J by 10 bases, with 20 bases between the two germline ends. This CDR3 is built from 16 residues. The CDR3 protein is CASSLAVRQAAAEQFF. DNA of the CDR3: TGCGCCAGCAGCTTGGCCGTGCGACAGGCCGCAGCAGAGCAGTTCTTC.

Many counts were recorded for this clonotype. The chain joins TRBV6-2 or TRBV6-3 to TRBJ2-5, with 8 bases lining up with TRBD2. V shed 7 bases and J 5 bases; nucleotides not matched to a gene: 12. The CDR3 length is 15 residues. Germline loops: CDR1 MNHEY, CDR2 SVGEGT. This CDR3 reads CASTGSGTTMETQYF. The CDR3 coding sequence is TGTGCCAGCACCGGTAGCGGGACGACGATGGAGACCCAGTACTTC.

The rearrangement joins TRBV7-2 to TRBJ2-4, with D perhaps matching TRBD2 (5 bases). The CDR3 is made up of 14 amino acids. Germline V gene data show CDR1 as SGHTA and CDR2 as FQGNSA. V dropped 1 base and J dropped 13 bases, with 17 bases sitting between them. The DNA for the CDR3 is TGTGCCAGCAGCTTAGGGGAGTTTGGTTTTAAGCAGTACTTC. It codes for CASSLGEFGFKQYF.

This clonotype was observed a handful of times. CDR3 in amino acids: CASSPSGTEFYNEQFF. CDR3 in DNA: TGTGCCAGCAGTCCATCCGGGACAGAATTTTACAATGAGCAGTTCTTC. This chain links TRBV12-3 or TRBV12-4 with TRBJ2-1; 7 bases fit TRBD1. CDR3 length: 16 amino acids. J was trimmed by 4 bases and V by 5 bases; bases with no gene match: 11.

This clonotype was observed a handful of times. This chain connects TRBV20-1 to TRBJ2-5; 8 bases fit TRBD2. The trim removed 2 bases at V and 7 bases at J, leaving 15 bases unmatched. In germline, CDR1 is DFQATT, CDR2 SNEGSKA (reference sequence). This CDR3 spans 16 amino acids. The CDR3 region is CSARYPGGPGDGTQYF. As DNA, the CDR3 is TGCAGTGCTAGATACCCGGGGGGGCCTGGGGATGGGACCCAGTACTTC.

This sequence joins TRBV4-3 and TRBJ2-3, with D maybe TRBD2 (6 bases). Germline CDR1 is LGHNA and CDR2 is YSLEER. V was clipped by 0 bases and J by 4 bases, with 11 bases between them. CDR3 length: 15 residues. The chain's CDR3 is CASSQDAGLADTQYF. The CDR3 DNA reads as TGCGCCAGCAGCCAAGATGCGGGGCTGGCAGATACGCAGTATTTT.

The chain combines TRBV5-1 with TRBJ2-5, with D tentatively TRBD2 (5 bases). Trimming took 0 bases from V and 5 from J, leaving 11 bases between them. This CDR3 has 14 amino acids. CDR1 SGHRS and CDR2 YFSETQ come from the germline V gene. CDR3: CASSLDTGWETQYF. The CDR3 DNA reads TGCGCCAGCAGCTTGGACACGGGATGGGAGACCCAGTACTTC.

This clonotype turned up a few times. V gene TRBV28 combines with J gene TRBJ2-7, with D hard to call. This CDR3 region has 16 residues. With 4 bases removed from V and 0 bases from J, the gap between germline ends came to 16 bases. Germline loops: CDR1 MDHEN, CDR2 SYDVKM. The CDR3 here is CASSYRRTDSSYEQYF. CDR3 in DNA: TGTGCCAGCAGTTATCGGCGGACGGATAGCTCCTACGAGCAGTACTTC.

The V gene is TRBV7-2, the J gene TRBJ2-7; D is possibly TRBD2 (6 bases). The CDR3 is 16 residues long. The ends were cut back, 4 bases at V and 2 bases at J, with 18 bases in the middle. CDR1 and CDR2 (germline): SGHTA, FQGNSA. The CDR3 sequence: CASSYFHGGGPYEQYF. The CDR3 coding sequence is TGTGCCAGCAGCTACTTCCACGGGGGAGGTCCCTACGAGCAGTACTTC.

The chain couples TRBV5-1 to TRBJ1-2; possible D gene TRBD1, 6 bases. This CDR3 contains 15 residues. V was trimmed by 4 bases and J by 0 bases, leaving 13 bases between them. Germline V gene sequence: CDR1 SGHRS, CDR2 YFSETQ. The CDR3 here is CASSGGTPTNYGYTF. CDR3 DNA: TGCGCCAGCAGCGGTGGGACACCCACTAACTATGGCTACACCTTC.